This entry lists 9 T cell receptor beta chains sequenced from one sample in a study of cytomegalovirus exposure and HLA in healthy donors. Primers included in the PCR were 60 Vbeta and 13 Jbeta primers. The repertoire was sequenced with immunoSEQ multiplex PCR; TCRdb's copy has only in-frame clones and lacks some. This repertoire shows around 130,000 clones, around 78% found once; its top ten account for roughly 1.9%. Source material: PBMCs. Receptor source: a woman aged 50 to 65 in good health and CMV-seronegative.

This clone was recorded a few times. The V call is TRBV18, the J call TRBJ1-2, with D maybe TRBD1 (5 bases). The CDR3 is 11 residues long. The V gene's germline CDR1 is KGHSH and CDR2 LQKENI. With 5 bases removed from V and 6 bases from J, the gap between germline ends came to 7 bases. This CDR3 is CASSVGDGYTF. CDR3 in DNA: TGTGCCAGCTCAGTAGGGGATGGCTACACCTTC.

The rearrangement joins TRBV19 to TRBJ1-2, with 7 bases identical to TRBD1. Looked up from germline, CDR1 is LNHDA and CDR2 is SQIVND (reference sequence). CDR3 size: 16 residues. J gave up 4 bases and V 5 bases, and 13 bases lay outside the gene matches. CDR3 coding DNA: TGTGCCAGTAGTCCAGGACAGGAAGCGATACTCTATGGCTACACCTTC. It is translated as CASSPGQEAILYGYTF.

This clone was recorded only once. The rearrangement uses TRBV7-2 and TRBJ2-1; tentatively, D is TRBD2 (6 bases). Per the germline V gene, CDR1 is SGHTA and CDR2 is FQGNSA. V lost 0 bases and J 0 bases, leaving 9 bases between the germline ends. This CDR3 contains 16 residues. CDR3 protein: CASSLAFGSSYNEQFF. The CDR3 DNA reads TGTGCCAGCAGCTTAGCGTTCGGGAGCTCCTACAATGAGCAGTTCTTC.

The DNA of the CDR3 is TGTGCCTGGAGTGTAGCGGGGTCTGGAAACACCATATATTTT. This codes for CAWSVAGSGNTIYF. J is TRBJ1-3 and V is TRBV30, with D unresolved. There are 14 residues in the CDR3. Germline V gene data show CDR1 as GTSNPN and CDR2 as SVGIG (reference sequence). The ends were cut back, 0 bases at V and 1 base at J, with 7 bases in the middle. The full variable domain, rest sourced from reference TRBV30 and TRBJ1-3, is SQTIHQWPATLVQPVGSPLSLECTVEGTSNPNLYWYRQAAGRGLQLLFYSVGIGQISSEVPQNLSASRPQDRQFILSSKKLLLSDSGFYLCAWSVAGSGNTIYFGEGSWLTVV.

There are a few counts of this clone. The J gene is TRBJ2-5, the V gene TRBV28; possible D gene TRBD2, 5 bases. Germline CDR1 reads MDHEN; CDR2 reads SYDVKM. With 5 bases removed from V and 7 bases from J, the gap between germline ends came to 20 bases. The CDR3 runs 15 residues. The CDR3 spells CASSDIYSGLATQYF. The CDR3 DNA follows: TGTGCCAGCAGTGATATCTACAGCGGTCTTGCGACCCAGTACTTC.

The chain is built from TRBV5-4 and TRBJ2-5; 8 bases align to TRBD1. This CDR3 has 14 amino acids. Germline V gene sequence: CDR1 SGHNT, CDR2 YYREEE (reference sequence). V shed 3 bases and J 2 bases; nucleotides not matched to a gene: 3. CDR3 DNA: TGTGCCAGCAGCTGGACAGGGCTTCAAGAGACCCAGTACTTC. Translating gives CASSWTGLQETQYF. Full variable domain (missing parts from reference TRBV5-4 and TRBJ2-5): ETGVTQSPTHLIKTRGQQVTLRCSSQSGHNTVSWYQQALGQGPQFIFQYYREEENGRGNFPPRFSGLQFPNYSSELNVNALELDDSALYLCASSWTGLQETQYFGPGTRLLVL.

V usage is TRBV9 and J usage is TRBJ1-2, with 8 bases fitting TRBD1. With V trimmed by 2 bases and J by 6 bases, 12 bases remained unmatched. The CDR3 spans 16 residues. Per germline, CDR1 SGDLS and CDR2 YYNGEE. CDR3 DNA sequence: TGTGCCAGCAGCGTCGAACTTGGACAGGGAGGCCATGGCTACACCTTC. Protein sequence: CASSVELGQGGHGYTF.

The rearrangement links TRBV7-5 to TRBJ2-1; the DNA was not used to check the table's D call, TRBD2. TRBV7-5 is labeled a pseudogene. The CDR3 loop spans 14 amino acids. The CDR3 loop reads CARSLAGGGGEQFF. The DNA of the CDR3 is TGTGCCAGAAGCTTAGCCGGGGGGGGTGGTGAGCAGTTCTTC.

This clone was seen only once. The chain carries TRBV19 and TRBJ1-5, with TRBD1 as a possible D gene (5 bases). Looked up from germline, CDR1 is LNHDA and CDR2 is SQIVND (reference sequence). The CDR3 is 14 residues long. The ends were cut back, 5 bases at V and 3 bases at J, with 11 bases in the middle. The CDR3 loop is CASSPGHANQPQHF. The CDR3 DNA follows: TGTGCCAGTAGTCCTGGACATGCCAATCAGCCCCAGCATTTT.